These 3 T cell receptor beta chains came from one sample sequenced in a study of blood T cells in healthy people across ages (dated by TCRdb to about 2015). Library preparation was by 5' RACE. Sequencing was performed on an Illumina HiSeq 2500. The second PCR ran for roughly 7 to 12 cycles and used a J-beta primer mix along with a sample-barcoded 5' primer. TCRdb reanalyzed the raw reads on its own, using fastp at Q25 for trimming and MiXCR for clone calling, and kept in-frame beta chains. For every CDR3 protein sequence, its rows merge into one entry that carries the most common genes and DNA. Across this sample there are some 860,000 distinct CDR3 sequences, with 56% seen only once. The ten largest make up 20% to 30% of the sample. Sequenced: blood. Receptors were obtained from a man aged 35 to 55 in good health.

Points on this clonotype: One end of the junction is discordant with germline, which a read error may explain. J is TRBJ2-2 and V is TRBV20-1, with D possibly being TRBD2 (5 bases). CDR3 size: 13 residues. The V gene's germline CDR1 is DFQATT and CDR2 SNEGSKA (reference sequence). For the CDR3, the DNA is TGCAGTACTAGAAGCCCTGGGACCGGGGAGCTGTTTTTT. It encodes CSTRSPGTGELFF.

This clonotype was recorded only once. The CDR3 loop reads CASSRTAGEAFF. For the CDR3, the DNA is TGTGCCAGCAGCCGGACAGCCGGTGAAGCTTTCTTT. The chain recombines TRBV27 with TRBJ1-1; TRBD1 is a possible D gene (6 bases). Trimming left V 6 bases short and J 7 bases short, with 12 bases between. CDR1 is MNHEY, CDR2 SMNVEV, per germline (reference sequence). This CDR3 is built from 12 residues.

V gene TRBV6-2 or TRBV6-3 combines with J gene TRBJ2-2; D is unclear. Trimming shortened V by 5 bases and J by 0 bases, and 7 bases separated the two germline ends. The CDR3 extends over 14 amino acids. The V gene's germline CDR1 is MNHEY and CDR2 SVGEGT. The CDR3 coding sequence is TGTGCCAGCAGTCTCACTTCGAACACCGGGGAGCTGTTTTTT. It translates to CASSLTSNTGELFF.